This T cell receptor (beta chain) was retrieved from a study of blood T cell repertoires in COVID-19. At the level of the study: Both acute and convalescent COVID-19 samples were obtained from the United States, Italy and Spain. Nucleic acid was either cDNA or gDNA, and it came from T cells, B-cell-depleted T cells, or PBMCs.

The CDR3 is 15 amino acids. The V gene end was trimmed by 6 bases and the J gene end by 1 base; junction bases not matched to a gene: 5. In germline, CDR1 is MDHEN, CDR2 SYDVKM. Authors' data handling: Nucleated cell number was recorded as an estimate derived from reference gene primer amplification. Sequencing was performed with immunoSEQ multiplex PCR; in TCRdb, only in-frame clones are kept and a portion is missing. V, J and clone size reflect that table, while D and trimming were determined from the DNA. This sample has 200,000 to 250,000 clones, with around nine tenths found just once. The sample taken for sequencing was peripheral blood. The V call is TRBV28, the J call TRBJ2-7; 11 bases are shared with TRBD2. The source is a woman aged 55 to 70 with acute or convalescent COVID-19. The CDR3 sequence: CASSALAGGSYEQYF. DNA of the CDR3: TGTGCCAGCAGCGCTCTAGCGGGAGGTTCCTACGAGCAGTACTTC.